This is a list of T cell receptor beta chains from one sample in a study of cytomegalovirus exposure and HLA in healthy donors. The protocol was immunoSEQ multiplex PCR, while the TCRdb copy is restricted to in-frame clones and leaves out a portion. Here the sample spans 130,000 to 150,000 clones, about four fifths being singletons. The sequenced sample was PBMCs. All receptors derive from a male donor in good health and CMV-seronegative. Both conserved end residues are part of each CDR3. The D gene is left open where the match is weak. Rows give clone size only sometimes, using once, few, many, or a class for an expanded clone.

J	D	size	V	DNA	CDR3
TRBJ1-1	-	once	TRBV4-3	TGCGCCAGCAGCCAAGATGCACATGCTGAAGCTTTCTTT	CASSQDAHAEAFF
TRBJ1-4	TRBD1	-	TRBV14	TGTGCCAGCAGCCGGGGACAGGGGCCTTCAACTAATGAAAAACTGTTTTTT	CASSRGQGPSTNEKLFF
TRBJ1-2	-	few	TRBV9	TGTGCCAGCAGCGTAGGTCGAGGGAACTATGGCTACACCTTC	CASSVGRGNYGYTF
TRBJ2-3	-	-	TRBV5-4	TGTGCCAGCAGGCTGGACTGGACTGACACAGATACGCAGTATTTT	CASRLDWTDTDTQYF
TRBJ2-7	-	few	TRBV7-2	TGTGCCAGCAGCTTAGTCCGTGGGGGGTCGGCCTACGAGCAGTACTTC	CASSLVRGGSAYEQYF
TRBJ1-5	-	-	TRBV30	TGTGCCTGGACTGAGACGGGTTCGGGTCAGCCCCAGCATTTT	CAWTETGSGQPQHF
TRBJ2-1	TRBD2	-	TRBV30	TGTGCCTGGAGTCTTACTCGGACTAGCGGGACGGGGGTTGAGCAGTTCTTC	CAWSLTRTSGTGVEQFF
TRBJ2-7	TRBD2	-	TRBV29-1	TGCAGCGTTGACGGGGGGTCAAACGAGCAGTACTTC	CSVDGGSNEQYF
TRBJ1-3	-	-	TRBV6-6	TGTGCCAGCACCTCTGGGCGCCTCTCTGGAAACACCATATATTTT	CASTSGRLSGNTIYF
TRBJ1-2	TRBD1	-	TRBV5-1	TGCGCCAGCAGACCAGGGGGAAGGTCTAACTATGGCTACACCTTC	CASRPGGRSNYGYTF
TRBJ1-1	-	-	TRBV7-6	TGTGCCAGCAGCACCTCGAGGGCGGGTGCGATGAACACTGAAGCTTTCTTT	CASSTSRAGAMNTEAFF
TRBJ1-5	-	-	TRBV18	TGTGCCAGCTCCTCCACCCGTGATCAGTCCCAGCATTTT	CASSSTRDQSQHF
TRBJ1-5	TRBD1	-	TRBV5-3	TGTGCCAGAAGCTTGGGCCTCGACAGGGGCCCACGTCAGCCCCAGCATTTT	CARSLGLDRGPRQPQHF
TRBJ2-1	TRBD1	-	TRBV4-1	TGCGCCAGCAGCCCCGACCGGGACAGGGAATACAATGAGCAGTTCTTC	CASSPDRDREYNEQFF
TRBJ2-1	-	-	TRBV4-1	TGCGCCAGCAGCCAACTAGCCCAAAACAATGAGCAGTTCTTC	CASSQLAQNNEQFF
TRBJ1-1	TRBD1	-	TRBV5-4	TGTGCCAGCAGCCCTCCCCCAATACAGGGGTACTATACTGAAGCTTTCTTT	CASSPPPIQGYYTEAFF
TRBJ2-7	-	-	TRBV7-3	TGTGCCAGCAGCTTACGGAGTCGGGGGAGCTACGAGCAGTACTTC	CASSLRSRGSYEQYF
TRBJ1-5	-	-	TRBV27	TGTGCCAGCAGTTTCGCTCCAGCAGGGGAATTGAGTCAGCCCCAGCATTTT	CASSFAPAGELSQPQHF
TRBJ2-5	TRBD2	-	TRBV5-6	TGTGCCAGCAGCTGGGTTTCTAGCGGGGGGGCGGGTGAGACCCAGTACTTC	CASSWVSSGGAGETQYF
TRBJ1-2	-	-	TRBV6-1	TGTGCCAGCAGTGAAAAACCGCCAACGGGGGGCTACACCTTC	CASSEKPPTGGYTF
TRBJ2-1	-	-	TRBV4-1	TGCGCCAGCATGGGAGCCTTCGTGCAGTTCTTC	CASMGAFVQFF
TRBJ2-4	-	-	TRBV29-1	TGCAGCGTTGATCAGGGAACCAAAAACATTCAGTACTTC	CSVDQGTKNIQYF
TRBJ2-6	TRBD2	-	TRBV7-8	TGTGCCAGCAGCTTAGTGGGACTAGACTTCTCTGGGGCCAACGTCCTGACTTTC	CASSLVGLDFSGANVLTF
TRBJ1-1	-	few	TRBV5-1	TGCGCCAGCAGCATACAGGGTCGGACTGAAGCTTTCTTT	CASSIQGRTEAFF
TRBJ2-1	TRBD2	-	TRBV2	TGTGCCAGCAGGGTATGGACTAGCGGACCTTCTAGAGAGCAGTTCTTC	CASRVWTSGPSREQFF
TRBJ2-7	TRBD2	-	TRBV28	TGTGCCAGCAGGGCTGGGACTAGACAGTTTAACGAGCAGTACTTC	CASRAGTRQFNEQYF
TRBJ2-7	-	-	TRBV7-3	TGTGCCAGCAGCCCGGAGGGTTTTAACTCCTACGAGCAGTACTTC	CASSPEGFNSYEQYF
TRBJ2-7	TRBD1	-	TRBV7-9	TGTGCCAGCAGCCGGGACAGCCAGAAGGTGCAGTACTTC	CASSRDSQKVQYF
TRBJ1-2	TRBD1	once	TRBV2	TGTGCCAGCAGAACAGGACAGGGGGCAGACTATGGCTACACCTTC	CASRTGQGADYGYTF
TRBJ2-7	-	-	TRBV4-3	TGCGCCAGCAGCCAAGATCATGTCTCCTACGAGCAGTACTTC	CASSQDHVSYEQYF
TRBJ2-1	TRBD2	-	TRBV5-1	TGCGCCAGCAGCCCGCGGACTAGCGGGAGGGTCGGATTGAATGAGCAGTTCTTC	CASSPRTSGRVGLNEQFF
TRBJ1-1	-	few	TRBV19	TGTGCCAGTAGTATCCCAGGGTTGAACACTGAAGCTTTCTTT	CASSIPGLNTEAFF
TRBJ2-5	-	-	TRBV4-2	TGTGCCAGCAGCCAGGGGGCTATTCAGTACTTC	CASSQGAIQYF
TRBJ2-7	-	-	TRBV13	TGTGCCAGCAGCTTAGGCAGCGCGGGGTCCCCTCGCGAGCAGTACTTC	CASSLGSAGSPREQYF
TRBJ1-2	TRBD1	-	TRBV30	TGTGCCAGCCGGGACAGGGGGCGGTCTAACTATGGCTACACCTTC	CASRDRGRSNYGYTF
TRBJ2-7	-	-	TRBV4-1	TGCGCCAGCAGCCAACGACAGGAGATATACGAGCAGTACTTC	CASSQRQEIYEQYF
TRBJ2-1	TRBD2	-	TRBV15	TGTGCCACCAGCTTAAGACTAGCGGGAGTCCACAAGCAGTTCTTC	CATSLRLAGVHKQFF
TRBJ1-6	TRBD1	few	TRBV27	TGTGCCAGCAGCCTCCGACAGGGAAATTCACCCCTCCACTTT	CASSLRQGNSPLHF
TRBJ1-2	TRBD1	once	TRBV30	TGTGCCTGGGAGACAGGGGCTGGGGGCTACACCTTC	CAWETGAGGYTF
TRBJ2-5	-	-	TRBV7-2	TGTGCCAGCAGAGACTTGTCCTGGTACCAAGAGACCCAGTACTTC	CASRDLSWYQETQYF
TRBJ1-2	TRBD1	once	TRBV30	TGTGCCTGGAGTTCTACCCGGACAGGGGGTAGCTATGGCTACACCTTC	CAWSSTRTGGSYGYTF
TRBJ1-5	-	once	TRBV7-2	TGTGCCAGCAGCTTAGGGGTTTTCGGGGGTAGCAATCAGCCCCAGCATTTT	CASSLGVFGGSNQPQHF
TRBJ2-2	TRBD2	-	TRBV9	TGTGCCAGCAGCGCTAGCGGGGGGAACACCGGGGAGCTGTTTTTT	CASSASGGNTGELFF
TRBJ1-1	TRBD1	-	TRBV5-1	TGCGCCAGCAGCTTGGATACAGGGGGTGGGACTGAAGCTTTCTTT	CASSLDTGGGTEAFF
TRBJ1-3	TRBD1	-	TRBV4-1	TGCGCCAGCAGCCAAGATGGAACTACAGGGGTAGGAAACACCATATATTTT	CASSQDGTTGVGNTIYF
TRBJ2-7	TRBD1	-	TRBV7-3	TGTGCCAGCAGCTTATTTCAGGGGGCGGACGAGCAGTACTTC	CASSLFQGADEQYF
TRBJ1-1	-	-	TRBV14	TGTGCCAGCAGCCAAGTGGGGGGGCCGGTTTTGAACACTGAAGCTTTCTTT	CASSQVGGPVLNTEAFF
TRBJ1-1	-	-	TRBV7-9	TGTTCCAGCAGCTTAGATATGAACACTGAAGCTTTCTTT	CSSSLDMNTEAFF
TRBJ2-7	TRBD1	-	TRBV11-1	TGTGCCAGCAGCCGTCGGGACAGGGGGTCCTACGAGCAGTACTTC	CASSRRDRGSYEQYF
TRBJ2-1	TRBD2	-	TRBV7-3	TGTGCCAGCAGCTTAACTGGTGCTAGCGGACTCAATGAGCAGTTCTTC	CASSLTGASGLNEQFF
TRBJ2-5	TRBD1	once	TRBV6-5	TGTGCCAGCAGCCTTGGACAGGGAAGGGCCCAGTACTTC	CASSLGQGRAQYF
TRBJ2-7	-	-	TRBV11-2	TGTGCCAGCAGCCCATGGAGGAAGGGTAGCTCCTACGAGCAGTACTTC	CASSPWRKGSSYEQYF